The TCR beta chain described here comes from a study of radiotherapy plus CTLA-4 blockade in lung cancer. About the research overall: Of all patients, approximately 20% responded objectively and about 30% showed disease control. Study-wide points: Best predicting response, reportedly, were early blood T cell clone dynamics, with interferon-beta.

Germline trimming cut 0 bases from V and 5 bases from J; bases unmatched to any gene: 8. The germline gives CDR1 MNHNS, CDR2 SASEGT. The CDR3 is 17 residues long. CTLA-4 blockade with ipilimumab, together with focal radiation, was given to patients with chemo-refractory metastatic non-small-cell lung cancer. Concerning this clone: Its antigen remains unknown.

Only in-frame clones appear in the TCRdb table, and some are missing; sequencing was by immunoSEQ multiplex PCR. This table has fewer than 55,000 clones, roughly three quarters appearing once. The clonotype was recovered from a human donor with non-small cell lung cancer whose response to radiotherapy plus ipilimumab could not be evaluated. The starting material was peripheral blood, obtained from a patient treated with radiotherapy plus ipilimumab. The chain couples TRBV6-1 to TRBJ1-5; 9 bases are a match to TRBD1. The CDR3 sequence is CASSEALPGQGYQPQHF. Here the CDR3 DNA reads TGTGCCAGCAGTGAAGCGCTTCCTGGACAGGGGTATCAGCCCCAGCATTTT.